This TCR beta chain was captured by sequencing in a study of T cells after yellow fever vaccination. The TCR cDNA carried a universal primer site and UMIs from 5'RACE template switching. TCRdb reprocessed the 5' RACE reads with MiXCR, giving one entry per CDR3 protein. Of about 320,000 distinct CDR3 sequences listed, 3.5% to 4.5% are singletons. Trimming removed 6 bases from V and 4 bases from J; junction bases left unmatched: 3. Germline V CDR1 and CDR2: SQVTM, ANQGSEA. The CDR3 length is 12 residues. Study findings and constraints: Clones that expanded after primary vaccination mostly reappeared after the booster (around 96% CD4, 70% to 90% CD8).

A remark on this clonotype: Its antigen remains unidentified.

The material sequenced was PBMCs, taken 15 days after the yellow fever booster vaccination. The chain employs TRBV29-1 and TRBJ1-3; 7 nucleotides align to TRBD1. This clonotype was sampled from a young man who received the YFV17D yellow fever vaccine. CDR3 sequence (DNA): TGCAGCGTGGGGACAGAGGGAAACACCATATATTTT. This gives the protein CSVGTEGNTIYF.